The clone carrying this TCR beta chain was observed a few times. As yet, its antigen is unknown. This specimen includes other DNA sequences encoding the same CDR3. Trimming at V came to 0 bases and at J to 2 bases, leaving 2 bases not matched to a gene. Germline loops: CDR1 SGHRS, CDR2 YFSETQ. CDR3 length: 14 residues. The sample belongs to a study of T cells in localized non-small cell lung cancer. Study results and caveats: Tumor showed lower T cell clonality than uninvolved adjacent lung, where it was highest. Turning up in adjacent lung were a median roughly 60 of the top 100 tumor clones. Sequence data derive from only one tumor region, so heterogeneity remains possible.

The data were produced by immunoSEQ multiplex PCR, yet TCRdb's version contains in-frame clones alone and is incomplete. The data hold roughly 27,000 clones, with 90% observed a single time. This clonotype was sampled from a woman aged 40-69 years with stage I lung adenocarcinoma. The source material was peripheral blood, sampled before any cancer treatment. The rearrangement links TRBV5-1 to TRBJ2-7, with TRBD1 matching over 7 bases. The CDR3 spells CASSLGQGPYEQYF. The DNA of the CDR3 is TGCGCCAGCAGCTTGGGACAGGGACCCTACGAGCAGTACTTC.